These 29 T cell receptor beta chains were sequenced from one sample in a study of control samples from healthy donors and cancer patients. Sequenced by immunoSEQ multiplex PCR; TCRdb stores in-frame clones only, minus some. The profile shows roughly 150,000 clones, 93% of them singletons. Sequencing was done on a sample of blood. These receptors originate from a man aged 50 or older in good health.

The gene calls are TRBV28 and TRBJ2-5; 7 nucleotides align to TRBD2. With V trimmed by 3 bases and J by 2 bases, 6 bases remained unmatched. The V gene's germline CDR1 is MDHEN and CDR2 SYDVKM. The CDR3 totals 15 residues. CDR3 residues: CASSFRGGVQETQYF. Here the CDR3 DNA reads TGTGCCAGCAGTTTTAGGGGAGGGGTTCAAGAGACCCAGTACTTC.

V and J are TRBV7-9 and TRBJ2-1; the match to TRBD2 covers 7 bases. Germline V gene sequence: CDR1 SEHNR, CDR2 FQNEAQ (reference sequence). The CDR3 spans 15 residues. Losses at the gene ends were 1 base for V and 7 bases for J; bases not matched to a gene: 7. CDR3 in amino acids: CASSLVAGRENEQFF. The CDR3 nucleotides are TGTGCCAGCAGCTTAGTGGCGGGGAGGGAGAATGAGCAGTTCTTC. The complete variable domain, with remaining parts taken from reference TRBV7-9 and TRBJ2-1, reads DTGVSQNPRHKITKRGQNVTFRCDPISEHNRLYWYRQTLGQGPEFLTYFQNEAQLEKSRLLSDRFSAERPKGSFSTLEIQRTEQGDSAMYLCASSLVAGRENEQFFGPGTRLTVL.

A single count supports this clone. V and J are TRBV4-1 and TRBJ2-2, with no clear D. Germline V gene sequence: CDR1 MGHRA, CDR2 YSYEKL. CDR3 length: 13 residues. The ends were cut back, 4 bases at V and 7 bases at J, with 10 bases in the middle. CDR3: CASSPQAIGELFF. In DNA form, the CDR3 reads TGCGCCAGCAGCCCCCAGGCAATCGGGGAGCTGTTTTTT.

The chain is built from TRBV5-6 and TRBJ1-5, with unresolved D. This CDR3 has 14 residues. The V and J ends lost 0 bases and 3 bases respectively, with 7 bases between them. Germline CDR1 SGHDT, CDR2 YYEEEE. In nucleotides, the CDR3 is TGTGCCAGCAGCTTGGGGGTGAACAATCAGCCCCAGCATTTT. It encodes CASSLGVNNQPQHF.

This sequence joins TRBV7-8 and TRBJ1-5; possible D gene TRBD1, 5 bases. Germline V CDR1 and CDR2: SGHVS, FQNEAQ. Trimming took off 5 bases at V and 6 bases at J, with 14 bases between the two ends. CDR3 size: 14 residues. The CDR3 loop reads CASSPGTIGQPQHF. As DNA, the CDR3 is TGTGCCAGCAGCCCCGGGACCATAGGTCAGCCCCAGCATTTT.

Only one count was recorded for this clone. The chain links TRBV7-8 to TRBJ2-2; maybe TRBD2 (5 bases). Trimming removed 5 bases at V and 7 bases at J, with 20 bases between. CDR3 size: 16 residues. Per the germline V gene, CDR1 is SGHVS and CDR2 is FQNEAQ. CDR3: CASSPRVGRGHGELFF. CDR3 DNA: TGTGCCAGCAGCCCAAGAGTGGGAAGAGGGCACGGGGAGCTGTTTTTT.

The V gene is TRBV3-1 (or the pseudogene TRBV3-2), the J gene TRBJ1-1, with unresolved D. Trimming pared 0 bases from V and 2 bases from J, leaving 13 bases between. The CDR3 loop spans 16 amino acids. CDR1 and CDR2 from the germline V gene are LGHDT and YNNKEL (reference sequence). In DNA, the CDR3 is TGTGCCAGCAGCCAAGATGTTGGGGAACCTAACACTGAAGCTTTCTTT. This gives the protein CASSQDVGEPNTEAFF.

This chain links TRBV2 with TRBJ2-2; the match to TRBD1 covers 11 bases. The CDR3 covers 16 residues. Germline V CDR1 and CDR2: SNHLY, FYNNEI. V shed 3 bases and J 7 bases; nucleotides not matched to a gene: 7. The CDR3: CASSERTGGAVGELFF. The CDR3 DNA reads TGTGCCAGCAGTGAGAGGACAGGGGGCGCCGTCGGGGAGCTGTTTTTT. The full variable domain, its missing parts supplied by reference TRBV2 and TRBJ2-2, is EPEVTQTPSHQVTQMGQEVILRCVPISNHLYFYWYRQILGQKVEFLVSFYNNEISEKSEIFDDQFSVERPDGSNFTLKIRSTKLEDSAMYFCASSERTGGAVGELFFGEGSRLTVL.

The rearrangement links TRBV14 to TRBJ2-1; D is undetermined. The germline V gene encodes CDR1 SGHDN and CDR2 FVKESK. The V end was cut by 4 bases, the J end by 8 bases, with 12 bases between. The CDR3 has 13 amino acids. In DNA, the CDR3 is TGTGCCAGCAGCCGCAAATCCCTAGATGAGCAGTTCTTC. As protein: CASSRKSLDEQFF.

The V and J genes are TRBV28 and TRBJ1-5; D is unresolved. V was shortened by 6 bases and J by 0 bases, with 6 bases between the two germline ends. The CDR3 extends over 13 amino acids. Per germline, CDR1 MDHEN and CDR2 SYDVKM. CDR3 sequence reads: CASSLNSNQPQHF. DNA of the CDR3: TGTGCCAGCAGCTTAAATAGCAATCAGCCCCAGCATTTT. Using reference TRBV28 and TRBJ1-5 for the parts outside the CDR3, the full variable domain is DVKVTQSSRYLVKRTGEKVFLECVQDMDHENMFWYRQDPGLGLRLIYFSYDVKMKEKGDIPEGYSVSREKKERFSLILESASTNQTSMYLCASSLNSNQPQHFGDGTRLSIL.

CDR3 sequence: CASSSPGNTIYF. For the CDR3, the DNA is TGTGCCAGCAGCTCACCGGGAAACACCATATATTTT. This chain joins TRBV28 and TRBJ1-3; no clear D. The CDR3 sequence is 12 residues long. Germline-derived CDR1 and CDR2 are MDHEN and SYDVKM. Between the trimmed V and J ends, which lost 6 bases and 4 bases, there was a span of 7 bases.

The chain recombines TRBV4-1 with TRBJ1-2; D call uncertain. Germline V gene lookup returns CDR1 MGHRA and CDR2 YSYEKL. The V and J ends lost 0 bases and 4 bases respectively, with 6 bases between them. The CDR3 loop spans 13 amino acids. CDR3 loop: CASSQDPTYGYTF. The DNA of the CDR3 is TGCGCCAGCAGCCAAGATCCCACCTATGGCTACACCTTC.

The chain uses TRBV25-1 and TRBJ2-1; the match to TRBD2 covers 7 bases. The CDR3 consists of 13 residues. Germline V gene data show CDR1 as MGHDK and CDR2 as SYGVNS. V gave up 1 base and J gave up 7 bases; unmatched junction bases: 1. Written as DNA, the CDR3 is TGTGCCAGCAGTGAATGGGAGGGGAATGAGCAGTTCTTC. This encodes CASSEWEGNEQFF.

This chain joins TRBV9 and TRBJ1-5; tentatively, D is TRBD1 (6 bases). Trimming took off 0 bases at V and 3 bases at J, with 7 bases between the two ends. Per germline, CDR1 SGDLS and CDR2 YYNGEE. The CDR3 has 14 amino acids. The CDR3 DNA follows: TGTGCCAGCAGCGTAGGGGGGCCCAATCAGCCCCAGCATTTT. It codes for CASSVGGPNQPQHF. The full variable domain, completed using reference TRBV9 and TRBJ1-5, is DSGVTQTPKHLITATGQRVTLRCSPRSGDLSVYWYQQSLDQGLQFLIQYYNGEERAKGNILERFSAQQFPDLHSELNLSSLELGDSALYFCASSVGGPNQPQHFGDGTRLSIL.

The CDR3 bases are TGTGCCAGCAGTGAATTAGGCAGGGAAGGGACCCAGTACTTC. Its translation: CASSELGREGTQYF. The chain uses TRBV25-1 and TRBJ2-5; tentative D call: TRBD1 (5 bases). CDR1 and CDR2 from the germline V gene are MGHDK and SYGVNS. V gave up 1 base and J gave up 7 bases, with 13 bases separating them. CDR3 size: 14 residues.

V gene TRBV6-5 combines with J gene TRBJ2-1; 8 positions match TRBD2. Germline-derived CDR1 and CDR2 are MNHEY and SVGAGI. Losses at the gene ends were 9 bases for V and 3 bases for J; bases not matched to a gene: 7. The CDR3 is 14 amino acids. As DNA, the CDR3 is TGTGCCAGTAGCGTGAGCGGGGGCTACAATGAGCAGTTCTTC. This sequence encodes CASSVSGGYNEQFF.

The V call is TRBV6-5, the J call TRBJ2-7, with a possible D match to TRBD1 (5 bases). V was pared by 7 bases and J by 0 bases, with 16 bases between. Per germline, CDR1 MNHEY and CDR2 SVGAGI. The CDR3 totals 15 residues. The DNA for the CDR3 is TGTGCCAGCAATCCGGGTGGGGCGAGCTCCTACGAGCAGTACTTC. Its translation: CASNPGGASSYEQYF.

The CDR3 region has the DNA TGTGCCAGCGGGACAGGGGTATATGGCTACACCTTC. This gives the protein CASGTGVYGYTF. This sequence joins TRBV12-3 or TRBV12-4 and TRBJ1-2; 10 bases align to TRBD1. Germline trimming cut 8 bases from V and 5 bases from J; bases unmatched to any gene: 2. The length of the CDR3 is 12 residues.

The rearrangement joins TRBV7-6 to TRBJ2-5, with 8 bases identical to TRBD2. J gave up 4 bases and V 8 bases, and 9 bases lay outside the gene matches. This CDR3 spans 14 amino acids. Germline CDR1 reads SGHVS; CDR2 reads FNYEAQ. This CDR3 is CASPPIGGGETQYF. The CDR3 nucleotides are TGTGCCAGCCCCCCCATCGGGGGGGGAGAGACCCAGTACTTC. The full variable domain, with the rest looked up from reference TRBV7-6 and TRBJ2-5, is GAGVSQSPRYKVTKRGQDVALRCDPISGHVSLYWYRQALGQGPEFLTYFNYEAQQDKSGLPNDRFSAERPEGSISTLTIQRTEQRDSAMYRCASPPIGGGETQYFGPGTRLLVL.

This chain uses TRBV27 with TRBJ1-5; a possible D gene is TRBD1 (5 bases). Germline values: CDR1 MNHEY, CDR2 SMNVEV (reference sequence). The CDR3 runs to 15 residues. The V gene lost 5 bases and the J gene lost 1 base, with 12 bases spanning the gap. In nucleotides, the CDR3 is TGTGCCAGCAGTGTAAACAGGTTAAGCAATCAGCCCCAGCATTTT. Amino acids: CASSVNRLSNQPQHF.

This chain uses TRBV28 with TRBJ1-2; TRBD1 is a possible D gene (5 bases). This CDR3 spans 15 amino acids. Deletions cut 2 bases from V and 2 bases from J, with 12 bases between. Germline loops: CDR1 MDHEN, CDR2 SYDVKM. The CDR3 coding sequence is TGTGCCAGCAGTTTACTACAGGCTCAAAACTATGGCTACACCTTC. It is translated as CASSLLQAQNYGYTF.

V usage is TRBV29-1 and J usage is TRBJ2-5, with TRBD2 identical over 11 bases. V dropped 4 bases and J dropped 5; count of bases not matched to a gene: 6. CDR3 length: 14 residues. Per germline, CDR1 SQVTM and CDR2 ANQGSEA. The CDR3 region has the DNA TGCAGCGTTGCCGGGACTAGCGGTAGGGAGACCCAGTACTTC. It specifies CSVAGTSGRETQYF.

The rearrangement uses TRBV29-1 and TRBJ2-5; D call uncertain. Per the germline V gene, CDR1 is SQVTM and CDR2 is ANQGSEA. Trimming removed 3 bases from V and 6 bases from J, with 17 bases in between. CDR3 length equals 14 residues. The CDR3 region is CSVDRPGLMQTQYF. The CDR3 nucleotides are TGCAGCGTTGATCGGCCCGGTTTAATGCAGACCCAGTACTTC.

This clone was recorded only once. The chain joins TRBV11-2 to TRBJ2-7; 9 nucleotides align to TRBD1. The V and J ends lost 5 bases and 2 bases, in that order; junction bases with no gene match: 4. This CDR3 has 14 amino acids. Germline CDR1 is SGHAT and CDR2 is FQNNGV. Written as DNA, the CDR3 is TGTGCCAGCAGCCCAAGGACAGGGGCCTACGAGCAGTACTTC. Protein sequence: CASSPRTGAYEQYF.

The chain carries TRBV19 and TRBJ2-1, with 7 nucleotides matching TRBD2. The V segment lost 7 bases and the J segment 0 bases; nucleotides outside the gene matches: 6. Germline CDR1 is LNHDA and CDR2 is SQIVND (reference sequence). The CDR3 length is 15 residues. CDR3 sequence (DNA): TGTGCCAGTAAACGAGGCGGGAGCTCCTACAATGAGCAGTTCTTC. Amino acid sequence: CASKRGGSSYNEQFF.

The genes are TRBV29-1 and TRBJ2-1; no clear D gene. The CDR3 contains 15 residues. Germline V gives CDR1 SQVTM, CDR2 ANQGSEA. The V and J ends lost 3 bases and 1 base respectively, with 13 bases between them. The chain's CDR3 is CSVEPQGLSYNEQFF. The DNA of the CDR3 is TGCAGCGTTGAGCCCCAAGGTTTATCCTACAATGAGCAGTTCTTC.

V and J are TRBV7-9 and TRBJ1-4, with a tentative D call TRBD1 (6 bases). This CDR3 contains 16 residues. The V gene lost 2 bases and the J gene lost 6 bases, with 16 bases spanning the gap. In germline, CDR1 is SEHNR, CDR2 FQNEAQ (reference sequence). The CDR3 spells CASSLLGGHRDEKLFF. The CDR3 nucleotides read TGTGCCAGCAGCTTACTCGGGGGCCATAGGGATGAAAAACTGTTTTTT.

The chain uses TRBV15 and TRBJ1-5, with 8 bases lining up with TRBD1. Germline CDR1 reads LNHNV; CDR2 reads YYDKDF (reference sequence). The V and J ends lost 2 bases and 3 bases, in that order; junction bases with no gene match: 3. The CDR3 totals 15 residues. The CDR3 loop reads CATSRQGANNQPQHF. In DNA form, the CDR3 reads TGTGCCACCAGCAGACAGGGGGCCAACAATCAGCCCCAGCATTTT.

The V gene is TRBV6-2 or TRBV6-3, the J gene TRBJ2-3, with TRBD2 matching 7 bases. This CDR3 is built from 14 residues. Germline CDR1 is MNHEY and CDR2 is SVGEGT. V shed 6 bases, J shed 3 bases, and the junction held 6 bases outside the gene matches. Here the CDR3 reads CASSPSGRTDTQYF. CDR3 bases: TGTGCCAGCAGCCCTAGCGGACGAACAGATACGCAGTATTTT.